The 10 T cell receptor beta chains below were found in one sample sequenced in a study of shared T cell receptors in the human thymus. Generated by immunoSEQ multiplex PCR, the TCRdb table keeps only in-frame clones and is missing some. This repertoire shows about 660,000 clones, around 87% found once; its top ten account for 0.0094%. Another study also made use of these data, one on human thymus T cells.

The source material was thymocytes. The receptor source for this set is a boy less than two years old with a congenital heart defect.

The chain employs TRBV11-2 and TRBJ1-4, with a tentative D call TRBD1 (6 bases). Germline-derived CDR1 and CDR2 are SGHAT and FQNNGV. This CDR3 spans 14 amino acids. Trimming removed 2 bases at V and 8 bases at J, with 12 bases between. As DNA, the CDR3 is TGTGCCAGCAGCTTAACAGGGATGGGGGAAAAACTGTTTTTT. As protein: CASSLTGMGEKLFF.

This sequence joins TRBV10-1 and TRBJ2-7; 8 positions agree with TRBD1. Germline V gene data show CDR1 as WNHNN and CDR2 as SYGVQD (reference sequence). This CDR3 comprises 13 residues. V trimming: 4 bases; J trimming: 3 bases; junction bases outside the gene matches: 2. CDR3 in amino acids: CASSVGQGYEQYF. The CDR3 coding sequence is TGCGCCAGCAGTGTTGGACAGGGCTACGAGCAGTACTTC.

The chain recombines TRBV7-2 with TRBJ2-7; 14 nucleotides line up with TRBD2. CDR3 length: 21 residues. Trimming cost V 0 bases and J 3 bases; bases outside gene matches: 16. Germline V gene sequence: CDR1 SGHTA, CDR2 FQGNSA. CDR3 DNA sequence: TGTGCCAGCAGCTTAGCGAGCGCTCAGGGGACTAGCGGGAGATTGGTCTACGAGCAGTACTTC. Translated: CASSLASAQGTSGRLVYEQYF. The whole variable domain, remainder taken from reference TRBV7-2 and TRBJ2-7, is GAGVSQSPSNKVTEKGKDVELRCDPISGHTALYWYRQSLGQGLEFLIYFQGNSAPDKSGLPSDRFSAERTGGSVSTLTIQRTQQEDSAVYLCASSLASAQGTSGRLVYEQYFGPGTRLTVT.

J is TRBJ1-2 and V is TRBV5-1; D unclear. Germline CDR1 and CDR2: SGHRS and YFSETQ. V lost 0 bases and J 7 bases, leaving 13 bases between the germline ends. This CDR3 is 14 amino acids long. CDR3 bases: TGCGCCAGCAGCTTGGGGTCGGGGAAGGGTGGCTACACCTTC. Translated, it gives CASSLGSGKGGYTF.

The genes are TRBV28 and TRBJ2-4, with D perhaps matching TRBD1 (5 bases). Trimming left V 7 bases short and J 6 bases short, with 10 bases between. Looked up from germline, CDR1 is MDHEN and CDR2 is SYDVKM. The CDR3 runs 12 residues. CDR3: CASTAGRNIQYF. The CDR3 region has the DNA TGTGCCAGCACGGCAGGGCGAAACATTCAGTACTTC.

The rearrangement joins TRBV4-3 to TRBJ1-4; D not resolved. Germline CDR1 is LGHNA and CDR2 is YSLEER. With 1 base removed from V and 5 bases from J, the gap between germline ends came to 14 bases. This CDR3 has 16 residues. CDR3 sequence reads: CASSQAIQSENEKLFF. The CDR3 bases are TGCGCCAGCAGCCAAGCGATACAGTCCGAGAATGAAAAACTGTTTTTT.

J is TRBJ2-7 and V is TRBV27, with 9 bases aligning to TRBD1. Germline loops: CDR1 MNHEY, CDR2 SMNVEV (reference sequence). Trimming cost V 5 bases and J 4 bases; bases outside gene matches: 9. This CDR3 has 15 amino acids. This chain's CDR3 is CASSGTGTERYEQYF. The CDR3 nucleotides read TGTGCCAGCAGTGGGACAGGGACGGAAAGATACGAGCAGTACTTC.

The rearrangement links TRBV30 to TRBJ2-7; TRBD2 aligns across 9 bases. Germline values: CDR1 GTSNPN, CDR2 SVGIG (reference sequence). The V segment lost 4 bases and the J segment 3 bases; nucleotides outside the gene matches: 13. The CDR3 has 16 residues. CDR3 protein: CAWTPDAGGPGYEQYF. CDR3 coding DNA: TGTGCCTGGACACCCGATGCGGGGGGGCCAGGCTACGAGCAGTACTTC.

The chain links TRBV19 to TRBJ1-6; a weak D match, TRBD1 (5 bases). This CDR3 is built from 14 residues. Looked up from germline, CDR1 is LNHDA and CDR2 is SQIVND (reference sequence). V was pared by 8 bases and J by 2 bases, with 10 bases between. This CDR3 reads CASHPGAYNSPLHF. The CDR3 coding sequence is TGTGCCAGTCACCCGGGGGCCTATAATTCACCCCTCCACTTT.

The CDR3 DNA reads as TGCGCCAGCAGCCTCATACTAGCGGGAGCTTGGTACAATGAGCAGTTCTTC. This gives the protein CASSLILAGAWYNEQFF. The chain is built from TRBV5-1 and TRBJ2-1, with 11 bases lining up with TRBD2. V shed 4 bases and J 4 bases; nucleotides not matched to a gene: 10. The CDR3 length is 17 residues. Germline CDR1 reads SGHRS; CDR2 reads YFSETQ.